This T cell receptor beta chain was recovered during a study of identical twins. Overall study results and limits: Abundant beta clonotypes from cord blood bore fewer insertions; memory repertoires lacked this pattern.

A few counts support this clonotype. Its antigen is still unknown. From the 5' RACE reads, TCRdb called clonotypes with MiXCR, one entry per CDR3 protein. In the table there are 1,800,000 or so distinct CDR3 sequences, around 29% of which are singletons. CDR3 length: 12 residues. Trimming took off 3 bases at V and 3 bases at J, with 6 bases between the two ends. Germline CDR1 DFQATT, CDR2 SNEGSKA (reference sequence). J is TRBJ1-5 and V is TRBV20-1; weak D call: TRBD1 (5 bases). The TCR sequence derives from a newborn girl in good health. What was sequenced was cord blood. The CDR3 reads CSASGANQPQHF. The CDR3 DNA reads TGCAGTGCTAGCGGGGCCAATCAGCCCCAGCATTTT.